This T cell receptor (beta chain) stems from a study of identifying expanded T cells in peripheral blood. Germline lookup yields CDR1 SNHLY and CDR2 FYNNEI. The junction had 7 bases not matched to a gene; V was cut back by 6 bases and J by 7 bases. The CDR3 totals 13 residues. Broader study findings: Clone count variance between two-week samples rose with total template count.

Clones were sequenced by immunoSEQ multiplex PCR, and TCRdb holds only the in-frame ones, with some missing. The sample contains 60,000 or so clones, approximately 82% of which appear only once. A note on this clone: What it recognizes is unknown.

No infections or other immune events were documented during collection. This sequence joins TRBV2 and TRBJ1-2, with 8 bases fitting TRBD1. The sample consisted of blood. The receptor's source is a person aged 18 to 75 in good health. Here the CDR3 reads CASSAQGAGGYTF. The DNA for the CDR3 is TGTGCCAGCAGCGCCCAGGGGGCAGGTGGCTACACCTTC.